These 5 T cell receptor beta chains share one sample of origin, sequenced in a study of CD8 T cells in Susac syndrome. RNA amounts of roughly 0.5 to 1 ug underwent reverse transcription with random hexamers. TCRdb itself ran the immunoSEQ multiplex PCR reads through MiXCR, one entry per CDR3 protein. The data hold more than 200,000 distinct CDR3 sequences, with 94% observed a single time. The sequenced sample consisted of CD4+ T cells from PBMCs. The receptors were sampled from a human donor with Susac syndrome.

The chain joins TRBV14 to TRBJ1-6; D gene uncertain. The CDR3 totals 17 residues. Germline V CDR1 and CDR2: SGHDN, FVKESK. Trimming took 0 bases from V and 6 from J, leaving 15 bases between them. Here the CDR3 reads CASSQDSILHPNSPLHF. In nucleotides, the CDR3 is TGTGCCAGCAGCCAAGATAGCATCCTTCACCCTAATTCACCCCTCCACTTT.

The chain links TRBV7-9 to TRBJ1-2, with TRBD1 as a possible D gene (5 bases). The germline V gene has CDR1 SEHNR and CDR2 FQNEAQ (reference sequence). With 10 bases removed from V and 2 bases from J, the gap between germline ends came to 20 bases. This CDR3 comprises 15 residues. CDR3 in DNA: TGTGCCACCCGCTACAGAGAGGGGACCAACTATGGCTACACCTTC. Protein: CATRYREGTNYGYTF.

In its sample, this clonotype was seen a few times. CDR3 sequence reads: CAWSVRGGFPSEQYF. CDR3 nucleotide sequence: TGTGCCTGGAGTGTACGAGGGGGTTTTCCATCCGAGCAGTACTTC. The rearrangement links TRBV30 to TRBJ2-7; TRBD1 is a possible D gene (6 bases). This CDR3 is 15 amino acids long. Trimming took off 0 bases at V and 6 bases at J, with 18 bases between the two ends. Germline V gene data show CDR1 as GTSNPN and CDR2 as SVGIG (reference sequence).

The gene calls are TRBV6-5 and TRBJ2-3; no clear D gene. V lost 4 bases, J lost 9 bases, and 8 bases lay in between. The V gene's germline CDR1 is MNHEY and CDR2 SVGAGI. This CDR3 spans 11 amino acids. The CDR3 sequence is CASSSPNTQYF. CDR3 bases: TGTGCCAGCAGTTCCCCAAACACGCAGTATTTT.

The chain links TRBV2 to TRBJ1-2; 8 nucleotides line up with TRBD1. J gave up 9 bases and V 6 bases, and 15 bases lay outside the gene matches. The CDR3 has 15 residues. The germline V gene encodes CDR1 SNHLY and CDR2 FYNNEI. The CDR3, as DNA: TGTGCCAGCAGGCCTACCGGACAGGGCCCACTCAGCTACACCTTC. Its protein is CASRPTGQGPLSYTF.